The clone carrying this TCR beta chain was counted many times. Its antigen is not identified. TCRdb reprocessed the RT-PCR reads via MiXCR and lists one record per CDR3 protein. The sample has hundreds of thousands of distinct CDR3 sequences, 12% to 15% seen once. Trimming removed 2 bases at V and 2 bases at J, with 14 bases between. Germline CDR1 SGHRS, CDR2 YFSETQ. This CDR3 has 15 residues. These data belong to a study of response to subunit inactivated influenza vaccine. Overall study findings and caveats: Few new T cells, the authors suggested, are recruited by each seasonal influenza vaccination.

The chain recombines TRBV5-1 with TRBJ2-7; D may be TRBD1 (6 bases). This sample comprised PBMCs from blood, obtained around two weeks before vaccination. This receptor was identified in a man aged 45-65 years who received an inactivated influenza vaccine. CDR3 coding DNA: TGCGCCAGCAGCTTAACAGGGAATAGCCCCTACGAGCAGTACTTC. Amino acid sequence: CASSLTGNSPYEQYF.